One sample yielded the 10 T cell receptor beta chains listed below, sequenced in a study of blood T cell repertoires in COVID-19. Sequencing used immunoSEQ multiplex PCR; TCRdb keeps in-frame clones, though not all of them. This table holds just under 250,000 clones, 80% to 90% found once. The specimen was PBMCs or T cells enriched from blood (not recorded which). These TCRs come from a woman in her 30s who had recovered from COVID-19.

V gene TRBV9 combines with J gene TRBJ1-3, with D perhaps matching TRBD1 (5 bases). V lost 3 bases to trimming and J lost 0 bases, with 22 bases between them. CDR3 length: 19 amino acids. CDR1 and CDR2 from the germline V gene are SGDLS and YYNGEE. The CDR3 nucleotides read TGTGCCAGCAGCGCCACACCGAGCTTGGGGGGGATCTCTGGAAACACCATATATTTT. Its translation: CASSATPSLGGISGNTIYF. The whole variable domain, filled in from reference TRBV9 and TRBJ1-3, reads DSGVTQTPKHLITATGQRVTLRCSPRSGDLSVYWYQQSLDQGLQFLIQYYNGEERAKGNILERFSAQQFPDLHSELNLSSLELGDSALYFCASSATPSLGGISGNTIYFGEGSWLTVV.

The V and J genes are TRBV18 and TRBJ1-2; TRBD1 matches at 9 bases. This CDR3 is built from 14 residues. V shed 4 bases and J 7 bases; nucleotides not matched to a gene: 7. CDR1 KGHSH and CDR2 LQKENI come from the germline V gene. CDR3 bases: TGTGCCAGCTCACTCCGGGACAGGGAAGGTGGCTACACCTTC. It translates to CASSLRDREGGYTF.

This clone has just one count. The genes are TRBV19 and TRBJ1-1; tentatively, D is TRBD1 (6 bases). In germline, CDR1 is LNHDA, CDR2 SQIVND (reference sequence). The germline V and J ends were trimmed by 10 bases and 7 bases, with 25 bases remaining between them. This CDR3 contains 15 residues. The CDR3 bases are TGTGCCACCGCAACTCCCGGGCAGGGGTTGGATGAAGCTTTCTTT. Protein sequence: CATATPGQGLDEAFF.

The genes are TRBV19 and TRBJ1-1; weak D call: TRBD1 (5 bases). This CDR3 spans 12 amino acids. Germline CDR1 reads LNHDA; CDR2 reads SQIVND (reference sequence). V was clipped by 5 bases and J by 11 bases, with 15 bases between them. CDR3 amino acids: CASSRAGGPAFF. For the CDR3, the DNA is TGTGCCAGTAGTCGGGCCGGGGGACCGGCTTTCTTT. Combining the CDR3 with reference TRBV19 and TRBJ1-1 gives the whole variable domain DGGITQSPKYLFRKEGQNVTLSCEQNLNHDAMYWYRQDPGQGLRLIYYSQIVNDFQKGDIAEGYSVSREKKESFPLTVTSAQKNPTAFYLCASSRAGGPAFFGQGTRLTVV.

This chain connects TRBV9 to TRBJ1-1; tentatively, D is TRBD1 (6 bases). The CDR3 extends over 14 amino acids. Germline CDR1 and CDR2: SGDLS and YYNGEE. Trimming stripped 2 bases from V and 1 base from J, with 9 bases between. The CDR3 sequence: CASSVRDKNTEAFF. CDR3 nucleotides: TGTGCCAGCAGCGTCCGGGACAAGAACACTGAAGCTTTCTTT.

V gene TRBV18 combines with J gene TRBJ1-1; possibly TRBD1 for D (5 bases). This CDR3 has 17 amino acids. Germline assignment: CDR1 KGHSH and CDR2 LQKENI. Trimming removed 3 bases from V and 4 bases from J, with 21 bases in between. Written as DNA, the CDR3 is TGTGCCAGCTCACCCTTCTCTCCGGGACTGGCGGGCACTGAAGCTTTCTTT. Translation gives CASSPFSPGLAGTEAFF.

In nucleotides, the CDR3 is TGTGCCAGCAGTGAACTGGGGGCCAGCACAGATACGCAGTATTTT. Its protein is CASSELGASTDTQYF. The chain employs TRBV25-1 and TRBJ2-3; D perhaps matches TRBD1 (6 bases). V was trimmed by 2 bases and J by 0 bases, leaving 9 bases between them. The CDR3 runs to 15 residues. The germline gives CDR1 MGHDK, CDR2 SYGVNS.

This chain links TRBV7-6 with TRBJ1-4, with D unclear. The CDR3 runs to 16 residues. V was cut by 8 bases and J by 1 base, with 17 bases left in between. Germline values: CDR1 SGHVS, CDR2 FNYEAQ. In DNA, the CDR3 is TGTGCCAGCCAAAGGAGGGTAGGGCGAACTAATGAAAAACTGTTTTTT. It translates to CASQRRVGRTNEKLFF.

This rearrangement joins TRBV27 to TRBJ2-3; TRBD2 aligns across 12 bases. V was pared by 2 bases and J by 4 bases, with 1 base of the junction left unmatched. Germline lookup yields CDR1 MNHEY and CDR2 SMNVEV (reference sequence). The CDR3 runs to 15 residues. The CDR3, as DNA: TGTGCCAGCAGTTTAGCTAGCGGGAGGGCAGATACGCAGTATTTT. This gives the protein CASSLASGRADTQYF.

This clone was observed at least ten times. The rearrangement links TRBV11-2 to TRBJ2-2; 7 positions agree with TRBD1. V was clipped by 6 bases and J by 4 bases; unmatched bases: 8. CDR1 SGHAT and CDR2 FQNNGV come from the germline V gene. The length of the CDR3 is 15 residues. CDR3 region: CASSTYRGSTGELFF. CDR3 nucleotides: TGTGCCAGCAGTACCTACAGGGGTAGCACCGGGGAGCTGTTTTTT.